These 14 T cell receptor beta chains were sequenced from one sample in a study of beta chain features in type 1 diabetes. Investigators reverse transcribed all isolated RNA, so they sequenced expressed TCRB transcripts. Clones were read by immunoSEQ multiplex PCR, and TCRdb kept only the in-frame ones, dropping some. The sample has roughly 380,000 clones, around a fifth seen once. The sequenced material came from naive CD4+ T cells from blood. All receptors come from a woman aged 18-29 years in good health.

The gene calls are TRBV11-2 and TRBJ2-1; no reliable D call. Germline CDR1 SGHAT, CDR2 FQNNGV. V lost 5 bases and J lost 0, with 11 bases in between. There are 15 residues in the CDR3. The CDR3 loop is CASSPLKSSYNEQFF. CDR3 bases: TGTGCCAGCAGCCCCCTCAAGAGCTCCTACAATGAGCAGTTCTTC.

The genes are TRBV4-2 and TRBJ1-4; the D gene is possibly TRBD1 (5 bases). V lost 6 bases and J lost 0, with 14 bases in between. The CDR3 runs to 16 residues. The germline V gene has CDR1 LGHNA and CDR2 YNFKEQ. The CDR3 bases are TGTGCCAGCAGTCCTTCTTCGACAGCAACTAATGAAAAACTGTTTTTT. Encoded protein: CASSPSSTATNEKLFF.

This chain links TRBV5-1 with TRBJ1-1; maybe TRBD1 (5 bases). The germline V gene encodes CDR1 SGHRS and CDR2 YFSETQ. The CDR3 consists of 14 residues. V was trimmed by 0 bases and J by 11 bases, leaving 17 bases between them. In DNA, the CDR3 is TGCGCCAGCAGCTTGGGGACACAACCTCGGGAGGCTTTCTTT. Encoded protein: CASSLGTQPREAFF.

This clone appeared a few times. The V gene is TRBV30, the J gene TRBJ1-1; D remains ambiguous. CDR1 and CDR2 from the germline V gene are GTSNPN and SVGIG (reference sequence). The CDR3 length is 12 residues. The V gene lost 4 bases and the J gene lost 0 bases, with 6 bases spanning the gap. This chain's CDR3 is CAWIQMNTEAFF. The CDR3 DNA sequence: TGTGCCTGGATCCAGATGAACACTGAAGCTTTCTTT.

The genes are TRBV19 and TRBJ2-1; 12 positions match TRBD2. The germline gives CDR1 LNHDA, CDR2 SQIVND (reference sequence). This CDR3 is 16 amino acids long. V was clipped by 5 bases and J by 5 bases; unmatched bases: 7. The CDR3 DNA follows: TGTGCCAGTAGTCTCCATCGACTAGCGGGGGACAATGAGCAGTTCTTC. It encodes CASSLHRLAGDNEQFF.

V usage is TRBV29-1 and J usage is TRBJ2-3; no definite D call. Germline CDR1 reads SQVTM; CDR2 reads ANQGSEA. There are 13 residues in the CDR3. Trimming took off 2 bases at V and 3 bases at J, with 9 bases between the two ends. CDR3 nucleotide sequence: TGCAGCGTTGAACCGTATTCTACAGATACGCAGTATTTT. This sequence encodes CSVEPYSTDTQYF.

This chain links TRBV30 with TRBJ1-1; 7 bases line up with TRBD1. The CDR3 is 13 residues long. Per germline, CDR1 GTSNPN and CDR2 SVGIG (reference sequence). V dropped 5 bases and J dropped 3; count of bases not matched to a gene: 6. This CDR3 is CAWEKGADTEAFF. The CDR3 nucleotides read TGTGCCTGGGAAAAGGGGGCGGACACTGAAGCTTTCTTT.

Only a few counts were recorded for this clone. The genes are TRBV28 and TRBJ1-5; a possible D gene is TRBD1 (5 bases). V dropped 6 bases and J dropped 0 bases, with 12 bases sitting between them. Germline V gene data show CDR1 as MDHEN and CDR2 as SYDVKM. CDR3 length equals 15 residues. CDR3 in amino acids: CASRSGGSSNQPQHF. CDR3 DNA: TGTGCCAGCAGGTCCGGGGGTAGTAGCAATCAGCCCCAGCATTTT. Drawing the rest from reference TRBV28 and TRBJ1-5, the complete variable domain is DVKVTQSSRYLVKRTGEKVFLECVQDMDHENMFWYRQDPGLGLRLIYFSYDVKMKEKGDIPEGYSVSREKKERFSLILESASTNQTSMYLCASRSGGSSNQPQHFGDGTRLSIL.

The rearrangement uses TRBV6-1 and TRBJ1-5; no firm D call. Germline CDR1 reads MNHNS; CDR2 reads SASEGT. This CDR3 comprises 14 residues. With 8 bases removed from V and 2 bases from J, the gap between germline ends came to 13 bases. CDR3: CASVTGQGNQPQHF. CDR3 in DNA: TGTGCCAGCGTTACCGGTCAGGGCAATCAGCCCCAGCATTTT.

The chain recombines TRBV7-2 with TRBJ1-3; D may be TRBD1 (5 bases). The germline V and J ends were trimmed by 8 bases and 4 bases, with 15 bases remaining between them. The CDR3 has 14 residues. CDR1 is SGHTA and CDR2 is FQGNSA in the germline V gene. The CDR3 region is CASRTGGSGNTIYF. DNA of the CDR3: TGTGCCAGCCGTACGGGGGGATCCGGAAACACCATATATTTT.

This clone has more than one count but fewer than ten. The rearrangement uses TRBV4-1 and TRBJ1-3; D unresolved. This CDR3 is built from 17 residues. Germline V CDR1 and CDR2: MGHRA, YSYEKL. V lost 0 bases to trimming and J lost 0 bases, with 12 bases between them. DNA of the CDR3: TGCGCCAGCAGCCAAGATGGGCAGGAAAGCTCTGGAAACACCATATATTTT. This encodes CASSQDGQESSGNTIYF.

This clone was counted a few times. This chain uses TRBV10-3 with TRBJ2-1; the D is unclear. Germline CDR1 ENHRY, CDR2 SYGVKD. There are 12 residues in the CDR3. The V end was cut by 7 bases, the J end by 7 bases, with 11 bases between. The CDR3 sequence: CAITSGLNEQFF. The CDR3 DNA is TGTGCCATCACAAGTGGGCTAAATGAGCAGTTCTTC.

V is TRBV5-4 and J is TRBJ2-4, with D maybe TRBD1 (6 bases). V was cut by 4 bases and J by 1 base, with 9 bases left in between. The germline V gene has CDR1 SGHNT and CDR2 YYREEE (reference sequence). This CDR3 region has 14 residues. In DNA form, the CDR3 reads TGTGCCAGCAGCGCAGGGGTTGCCAAAAACATTCAGTACTTC. Translated: CASSAGVAKNIQYF.

The chain is built from TRBV7-3 and TRBJ1-1; possible D gene TRBD1, 5 bases. Looked up from germline, CDR1 is SGHTA and CDR2 is FQGTGA. V was shortened by 4 bases and J by 1 base, with 7 bases between the two germline ends. This CDR3 region has 13 residues. CDR3 region: CASSSQANTEAFF. CDR3 nucleotide sequence: TGTGCCAGCAGCTCACAGGCGAACACTGAAGCTTTCTTT.